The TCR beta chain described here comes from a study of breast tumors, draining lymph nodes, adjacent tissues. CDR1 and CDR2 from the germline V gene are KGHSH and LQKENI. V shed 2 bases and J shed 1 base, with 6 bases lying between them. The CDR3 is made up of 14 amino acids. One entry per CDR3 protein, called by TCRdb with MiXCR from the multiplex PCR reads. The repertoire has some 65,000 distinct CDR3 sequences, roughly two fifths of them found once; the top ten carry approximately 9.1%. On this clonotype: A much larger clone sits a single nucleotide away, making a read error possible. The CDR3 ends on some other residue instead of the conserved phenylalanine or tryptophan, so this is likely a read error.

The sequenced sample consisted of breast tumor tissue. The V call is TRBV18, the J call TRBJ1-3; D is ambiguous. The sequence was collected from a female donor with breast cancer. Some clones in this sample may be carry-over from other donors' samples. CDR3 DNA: TGTGCCAGCTCACCAGAGGGTTCTGGAAACACCATATATGTT. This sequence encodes CASSPEGSGNTIYV.